This T cell receptor beta chain was identified during a study of cytomegalovirus exposure and HLA in healthy donors. This clone occurred once. The antigen remains undetermined. The CDR3 is 13 residues long. V lost 4 bases to trimming and J lost 7 bases; unmatched junction nucleotides: 7. The germline V gene encodes CDR1 SGHRS and CDR2 YFSETQ. In the PCR, 60 Vbeta and 13 Jbeta primers were used. Sequencing used immunoSEQ multiplex PCR; TCRdb keeps in-frame clones, though not all of them. The profile shows 100,000 to 150,000 clones, more than 65% of them singletons. Study-wide results and caveats: Roughly uniform depth of sequencing across donors was assumed in presence/absence analyses. Reports described diagnosis of cytomegalovirus status by the classifier as highly specific and sensitive. There was a cluster of highly shared sequence variants that was likely a sequencing artifact. In an earlier analysis, most TCR beta V segments were productive about 87% or about 30% of the time.

This rearrangement joins TRBV5-1 to TRBJ1-2; 7 bases are a match to TRBD1. The sequence was collected from a man aged 50 or older in good health and CMV-seronegative. The specimen was PBMCs. Here the CDR3 DNA reads TGCGCCAGCAGCCGGACAGGTGTACGTGGCTACACCTTC. The encoded protein is CASSRTGVRGYTF.